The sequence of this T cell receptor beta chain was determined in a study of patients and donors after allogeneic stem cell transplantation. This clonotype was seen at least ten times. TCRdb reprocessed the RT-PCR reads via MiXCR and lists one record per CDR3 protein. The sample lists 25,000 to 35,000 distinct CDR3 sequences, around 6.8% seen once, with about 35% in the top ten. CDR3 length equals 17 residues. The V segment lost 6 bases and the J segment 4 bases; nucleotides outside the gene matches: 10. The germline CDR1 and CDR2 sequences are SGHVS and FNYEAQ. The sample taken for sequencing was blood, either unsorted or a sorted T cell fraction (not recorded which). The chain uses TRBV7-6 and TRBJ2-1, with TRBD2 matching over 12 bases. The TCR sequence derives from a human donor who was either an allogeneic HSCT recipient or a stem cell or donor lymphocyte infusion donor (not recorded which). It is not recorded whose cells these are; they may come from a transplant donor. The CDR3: CASSFVLGTSGYNEQFF. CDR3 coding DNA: TGTGCCAGCAGTTTCGTGCTGGGGACTAGCGGGTACAATGAGCAGTTCTTC. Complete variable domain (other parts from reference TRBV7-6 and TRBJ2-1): GAGVSQSPRYKVTKRGQDVALRCDPISGHVSLYWYRQALGQGPEFLTYFNYEAQQDKSGLPNDRFSAERPEGSISTLTIQRTEQRDSAMYRCASSFVLGTSGYNEQFFGPGTRLTVL.